This TCR beta chain was identified in a study of human T cells and chemical hapten exposure. Study-level information: Donors were sensitized with 2% DPC on the upper inner arm.

Time point of the sample: patch test 3, about 24 weeks after DPC sensitization. Treatment reported: therapeutic diphenylcyclopropenone sensitization with weekly scalp DPC. This clonotype was seen a few times. TCRdb analysed the RACE reads with MiXCR anew, one entry per CDR3 protein. Of about 97,000 distinct CDR3 sequences listed, around a quarter are singletons. Germline V CDR1 and CDR2: DFQATT, SNEGSKA (reference sequence). There are 13 residues in the CDR3. J gave up 10 bases and V 6 bases, and 7 bases lay outside the gene matches. The specimen was whole blood, collected in connection with sensitization to the hapten diphenylcyclopropenone (DPC). The sequence came from a man aged 35-49 years with alopecia areata. Some clones in this sample may be carry-over from other donors' samples. The chain combines TRBV20-1 with TRBJ2-1; 12 bases match TRBD2. CDR3 sequence reads: CSAAGLAGREQFF. In nucleotides, the CDR3 is TGCAGTGCCGCGGGACTAGCGGGTCGAGAGCAGTTCTTC.